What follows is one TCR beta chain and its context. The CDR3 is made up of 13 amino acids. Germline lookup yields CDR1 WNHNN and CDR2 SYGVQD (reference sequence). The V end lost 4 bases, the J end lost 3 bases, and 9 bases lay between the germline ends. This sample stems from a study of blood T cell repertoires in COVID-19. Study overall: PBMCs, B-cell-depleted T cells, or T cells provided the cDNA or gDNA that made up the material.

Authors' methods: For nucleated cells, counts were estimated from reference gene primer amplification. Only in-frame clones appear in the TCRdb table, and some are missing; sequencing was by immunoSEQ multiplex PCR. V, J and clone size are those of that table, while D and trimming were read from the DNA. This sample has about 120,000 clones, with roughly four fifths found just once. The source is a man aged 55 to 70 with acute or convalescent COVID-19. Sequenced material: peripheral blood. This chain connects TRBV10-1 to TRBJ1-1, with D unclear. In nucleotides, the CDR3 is TGCGCCAGCAGTGCCCAACAGTACACTGAAGCTTTCTTT. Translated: CASSAQQYTEAFF.